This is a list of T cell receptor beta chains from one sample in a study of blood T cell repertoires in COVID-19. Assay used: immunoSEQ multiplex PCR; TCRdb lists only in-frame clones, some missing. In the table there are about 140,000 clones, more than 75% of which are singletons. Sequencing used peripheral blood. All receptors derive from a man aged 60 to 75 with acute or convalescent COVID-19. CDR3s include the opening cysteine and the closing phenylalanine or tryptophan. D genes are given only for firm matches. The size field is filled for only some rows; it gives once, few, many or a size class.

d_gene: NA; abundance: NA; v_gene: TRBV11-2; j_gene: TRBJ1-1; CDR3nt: TGTGCCAGCAGCTTCTTAGGGGTAATTGAAGCTTTCTTT; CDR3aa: CASSFLGVIEAFF
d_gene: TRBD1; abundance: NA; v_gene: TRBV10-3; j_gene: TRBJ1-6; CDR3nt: TGTGCCATCAGTGAGGGACAGGCCTATAATTCACCCCTCCACTTT; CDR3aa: CAISEGQAYNSPLHF
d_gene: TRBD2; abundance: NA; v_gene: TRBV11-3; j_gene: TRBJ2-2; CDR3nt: TGTGCCAGCAGCCCTAGCGGGACGAACACCGGGGAGCTGTTTTTT; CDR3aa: CASSPSGTNTGELFF
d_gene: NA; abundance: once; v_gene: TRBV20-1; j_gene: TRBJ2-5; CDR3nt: TGCAGTTCAGGGGAGACCCAGTACTTC; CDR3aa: CSSGETQYF
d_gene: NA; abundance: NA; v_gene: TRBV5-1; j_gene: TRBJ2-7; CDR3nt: TGCGCCAGCAGCTTGGGATTGGCAGGGCGAGGTTACGAGCAGTACTTC; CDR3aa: CASSLGLAGRGYEQYF
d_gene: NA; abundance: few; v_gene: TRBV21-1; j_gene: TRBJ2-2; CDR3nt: TGTGCCAGCAGCCCCTGGGACAGGGGTAACACCGGGGAGCTGTTTTTT; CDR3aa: CASSPWDRGNTGELFF
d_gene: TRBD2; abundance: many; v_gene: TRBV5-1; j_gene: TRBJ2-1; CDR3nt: TGCGCCAGCAGCTCTACCGGGACTAGCGGCAATGAGCAGTTCTTC; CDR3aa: CASSSTGTSGNEQFF
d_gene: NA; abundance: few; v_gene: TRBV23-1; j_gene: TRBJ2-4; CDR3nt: TGCGCCAGCAGTCAATCGGGGCAGCCAACCATAGCCAAAAACATTCAGTACTTC; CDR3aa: CASSQSGQPTIAKNIQYF
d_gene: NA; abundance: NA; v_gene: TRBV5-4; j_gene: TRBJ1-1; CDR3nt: TGTGCCAGCAGTAATGAAGACTTGAACACTGAAGCTTTCTTT; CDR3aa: CASSNEDLNTEAFF
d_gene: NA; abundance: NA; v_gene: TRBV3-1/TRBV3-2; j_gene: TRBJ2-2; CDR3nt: TGTGCCAGCAGCCAAGACCCCGAGTATACCGGGGAGCTGTTTTTT; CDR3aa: CASSQDPEYTGELFF
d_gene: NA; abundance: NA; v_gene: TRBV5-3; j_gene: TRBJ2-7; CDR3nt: TGTGCCAGAAGCTTAGACACAGGGCACTACGAGCAGTACTTC; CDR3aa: CARSLDTGHYEQYF
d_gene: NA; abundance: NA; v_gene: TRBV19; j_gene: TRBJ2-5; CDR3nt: TGTGCCAGTAGTATAGCGGGGTGGGAGACCCAGTACTTC; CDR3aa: CASSIAGWETQYF
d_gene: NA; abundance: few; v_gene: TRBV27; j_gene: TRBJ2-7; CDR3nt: TGTGCCAGCAGTTTATCGTGGGACTCCACCTACGAGCAGTACTTC; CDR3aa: CASSLSWDSTYEQYF
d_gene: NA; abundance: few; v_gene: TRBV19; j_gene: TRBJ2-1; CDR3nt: TGTGCCAGTAGTCACCAGTACAATGAGCAGTTCTTC; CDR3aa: CASSHQYNEQFF
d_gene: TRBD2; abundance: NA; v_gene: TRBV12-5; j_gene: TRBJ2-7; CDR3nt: TGTGCTAGTGCGCGGGAGGTTGGTGAGCAGTACTTC; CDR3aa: CASAREVGEQYF
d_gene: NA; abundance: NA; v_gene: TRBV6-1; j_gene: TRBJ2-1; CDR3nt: TGTGCCAGCAGTGAAGAGTCCTTCAGCTCCTACAATGAGCAGTTCTTC; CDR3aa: CASSEESFSSYNEQFF
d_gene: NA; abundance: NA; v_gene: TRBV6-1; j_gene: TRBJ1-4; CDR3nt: TGTGCCAGCACCTCACCGGGACATGAAGGTGAAAAACTGTTTTTT; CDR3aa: CASTSPGHEGEKLFF
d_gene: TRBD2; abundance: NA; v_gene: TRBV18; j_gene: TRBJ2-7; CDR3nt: TGTGCCAGCTCATCGGGGACTAGCGGCTCCTACGAGCAGTACTTC; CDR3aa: CASSSGTSGSYEQYF
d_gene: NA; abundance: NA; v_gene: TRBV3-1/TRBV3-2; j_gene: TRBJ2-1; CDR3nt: TGTGCCAGCAGCCAAGGCCGGGGAGCGATCTACAATGAGCAGTTCTTC; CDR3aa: CASSQGRGAIYNEQFF
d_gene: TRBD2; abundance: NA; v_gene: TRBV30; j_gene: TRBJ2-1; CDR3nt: TGTGCCTGGACAGGAGCGGGAGGGGTGGGGGCTCCCTACAATGAGCAGTTCTTC; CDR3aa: CAWTGAGGVGAPYNEQFF
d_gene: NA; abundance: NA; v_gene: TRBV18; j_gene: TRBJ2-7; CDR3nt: TGTGCCAGCTCACCACCGGGGGCCGGCGAGCAGTACTTC; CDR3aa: CASSPPGAGEQYF
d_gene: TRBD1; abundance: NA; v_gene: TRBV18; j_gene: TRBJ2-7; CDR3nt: TGTGCCAGCTCAAGGGACAGTCTCGAGCAGTACTTC; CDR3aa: CASSRDSLEQYF
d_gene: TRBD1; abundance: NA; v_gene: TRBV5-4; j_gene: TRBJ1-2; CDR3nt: TGTGCCAGCAGCTTTGACAGGGTCTATGGCTACACCTTC; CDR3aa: CASSFDRVYGYTF
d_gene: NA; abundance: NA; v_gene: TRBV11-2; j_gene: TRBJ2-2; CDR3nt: TGTGCCAGCAGCAACAGGGTGGCGTCCGGGGAGCTGTTTTTT; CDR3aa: CASSNRVASGELFF
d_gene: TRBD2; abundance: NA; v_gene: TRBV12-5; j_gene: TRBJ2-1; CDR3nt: TGTGCTAGTCTGGCGGGAGGCCCCCACAATGAGCAGTTCTTC; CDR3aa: CASLAGGPHNEQFF
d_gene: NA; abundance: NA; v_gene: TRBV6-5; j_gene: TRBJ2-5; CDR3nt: TGTGCCAGCACATGGGGCGGGGCCGGAGAGACCCAGTACTTC; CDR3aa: CASTWGGAGETQYF
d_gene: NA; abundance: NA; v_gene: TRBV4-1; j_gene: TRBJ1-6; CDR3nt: TGCGCCAGCAGCCAAGGGTTAGGAGCCCTCCACTTT; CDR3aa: CASSQGLGALHF
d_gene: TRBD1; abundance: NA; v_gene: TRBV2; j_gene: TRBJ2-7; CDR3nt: TGTGCCAGCAGTGGGCCCCGGGACAGGGAGGATGAGCAGTACTTC; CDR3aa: CASSGPRDREDEQYF
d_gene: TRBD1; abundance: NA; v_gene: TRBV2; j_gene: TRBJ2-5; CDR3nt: TGTGCCAGCCGAAGACAGGGGTCGGGGCAAGAGACCCAGTACTTC; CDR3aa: CASRRQGSGQETQYF
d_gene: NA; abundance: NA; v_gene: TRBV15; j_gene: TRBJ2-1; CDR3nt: TGTGCCACCAGCATAGGGGGATTCTCCTACAATGAGCAGTTCTTC; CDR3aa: CATSIGGFSYNEQFF
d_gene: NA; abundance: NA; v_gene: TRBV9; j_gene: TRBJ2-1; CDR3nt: TGTGCCAGCAGCGTAGCGGGAGTTCCCTCCTACAATGAGCAGTTCTTC; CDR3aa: CASSVAGVPSYNEQFF
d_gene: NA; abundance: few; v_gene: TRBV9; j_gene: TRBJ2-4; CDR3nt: TGTGCCAGCAGCGCAGGAGGTCCGAACATTCAGTACTTC; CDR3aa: CASSAGGPNIQYF
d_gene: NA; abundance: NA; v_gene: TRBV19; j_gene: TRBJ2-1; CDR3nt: TGTGCCAGTAGTAGGCTTGAGGGTCGGGGCTCCTACAATGAGCAGTTCTTC; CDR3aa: CASSRLEGRGSYNEQFF
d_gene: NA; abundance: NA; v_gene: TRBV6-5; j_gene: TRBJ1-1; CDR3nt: TGTGCCAGCGTCACCCAGTGGTCAGGGACTGAAGCTTTCTTT; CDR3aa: CASVTQWSGTEAFF
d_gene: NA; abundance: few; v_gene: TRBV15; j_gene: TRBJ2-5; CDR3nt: TGTGCCACCAGCAGAAGAGGCGGGAATGGAGAGACCCAGTACTTC; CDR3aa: CATSRRGGNGETQYF
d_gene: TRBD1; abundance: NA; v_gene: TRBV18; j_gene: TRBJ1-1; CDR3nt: TGTGCCAGCTCACCGGGGACAGATGAAGCTTTCTTT; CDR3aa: CASSPGTDEAFF
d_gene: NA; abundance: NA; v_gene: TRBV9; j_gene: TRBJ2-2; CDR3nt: TGTGCCAGCAGCTTACTCACCGGGGAGCTGTTTTTT; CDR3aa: CASSLLTGELFF
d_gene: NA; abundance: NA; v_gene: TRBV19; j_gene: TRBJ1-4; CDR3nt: TGTGCCAGTAGTATAAGTTCAGCGGATGAAAAACTGTTTTTT; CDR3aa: CASSISSADEKLFF
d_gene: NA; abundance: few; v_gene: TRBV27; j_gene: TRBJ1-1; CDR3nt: TGTGCCAGCAGCAACCCCCCCGGGGAGGCGGGCACTGAAGCTTTCTTT; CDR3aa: CASSNPPGEAGTEAFF
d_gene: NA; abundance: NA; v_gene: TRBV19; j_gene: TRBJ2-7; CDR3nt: TGTGCCAGTAGTATAGATCCGGGAGCCTACGAGCAGTACTTC; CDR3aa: CASSIDPGAYEQYF
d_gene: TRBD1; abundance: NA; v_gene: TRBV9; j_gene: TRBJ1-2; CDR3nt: TGTGCCAGCAGCGCAAGCCGGGACAGGGGGCGATTGGGAGGCTACACCTTC; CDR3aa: CASSASRDRGRLGGYTF
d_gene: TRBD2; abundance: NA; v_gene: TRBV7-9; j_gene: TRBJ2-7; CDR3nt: TGTGCCAGCAGCTTAGAACTAGCGGGATCCGAGCAGTACTTC; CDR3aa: CASSLELAGSEQYF
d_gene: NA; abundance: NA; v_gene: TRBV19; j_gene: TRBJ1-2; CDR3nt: TGTGCCAGTAGCCAGAACAGGGTTAATGGCTACACCTTC; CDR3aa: CASSQNRVNGYTF
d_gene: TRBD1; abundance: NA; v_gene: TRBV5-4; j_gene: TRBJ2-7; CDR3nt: TGTGCCAGCAGCCGACCGGGACAGGGGGCTTCCTACGAGCAGTACTTC; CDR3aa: CASSRPGQGASYEQYF
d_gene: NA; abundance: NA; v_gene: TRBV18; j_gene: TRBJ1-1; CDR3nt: TGTGCCAGCTCACCGGTACAGTCGAACACTGAAGCTTTCTTT; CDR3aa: CASSPVQSNTEAFF
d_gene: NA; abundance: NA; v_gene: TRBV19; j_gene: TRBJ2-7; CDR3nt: TGTGCCAGTAGTATAGATCAGGTCCAGGCCCAGTACTTC; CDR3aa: CASSIDQVQAQYF
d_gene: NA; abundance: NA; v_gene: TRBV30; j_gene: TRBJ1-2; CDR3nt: TGTGCCTGGATTTGGGACGGGAGCTATGGCTACACCTTC; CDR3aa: CAWIWDGSYGYTF
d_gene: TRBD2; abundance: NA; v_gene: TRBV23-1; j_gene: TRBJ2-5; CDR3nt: TGCGCCAGCAGTCAATGCCGGGGAGCGGGAGGTGCAGAGACCCAGTACTTC; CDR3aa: CASSQCRGAGGAETQYF
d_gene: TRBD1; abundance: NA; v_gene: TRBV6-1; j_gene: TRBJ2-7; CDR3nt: TGTGCCAGCAGTGAAGGGACAGGGGGCTACGAGCAGTACTTC; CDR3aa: CASSEGTGGYEQYF
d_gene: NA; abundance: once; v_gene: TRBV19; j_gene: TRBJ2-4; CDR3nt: TGTGCCAGTAGTATTTTGGGGGGGCGATCCAAAAACATTCAGTACTTC; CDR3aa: CASSILGGRSKNIQYF
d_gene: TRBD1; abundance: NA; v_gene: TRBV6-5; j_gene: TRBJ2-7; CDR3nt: TGTGCCAGCAGGGCCGGGACAGGCCCGACCTACGAGCAGTACTTC; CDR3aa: CASRAGTGPTYEQYF
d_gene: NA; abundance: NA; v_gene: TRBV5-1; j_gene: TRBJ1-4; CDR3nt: TGCGCCAGCAGCTTGGGGGCCACAGGGACGAATGAAAAACTGTTTTTT; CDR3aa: CASSLGATGTNEKLFF
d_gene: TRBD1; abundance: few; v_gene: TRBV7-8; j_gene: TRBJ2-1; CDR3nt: TGTGCCAGCAGCTCACCACAGGTTGACAGGGTCGATGAGCAGTTCTTC; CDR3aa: CASSSPQVDRVDEQFF
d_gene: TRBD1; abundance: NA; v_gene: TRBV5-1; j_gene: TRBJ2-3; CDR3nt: TGCGCCAGCTTGGAGCCGGGACAGCCCCCCGGTACGCAGTATTTT; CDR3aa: CASLEPGQPPGTQYF
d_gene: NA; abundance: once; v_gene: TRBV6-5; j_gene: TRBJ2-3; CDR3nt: TGTGCCAGCAGTTACCTCGGGGCAGATACGCAGTATTTT; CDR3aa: CASSYLGADTQYF